The T cell receptor (beta chain) under discussion was sequenced for a study of T cell responses to AZD1222 COVID-19 vaccine. Note on this clone: Its cognate antigen is unknown.

Notes on the study in general: The repertoires were collected only after the peak T cell response. Baseline testing showed seropositivity in only a handful of AZD1222 recipients. Donors were chiefly white British, with a greater number of females, and clonal diversity was perhaps underestimated. Spike-specific TCRs gained breadth and depth after people received two AZD1222 doses.

This CDR3 has 15 residues. The germline gives CDR1 LGHDT, CDR2 YNNKEL (reference sequence). The V and J ends lost 2 bases and 10 bases respectively, with 19 bases between them. This table comes from immunoSEQ multiplex PCR, and its TCRdb copy is limited to in-frame clones, with some not included. The table has approximately 52,000 clones, 87% seen once. The receptor's source is an adult who received the AZD1222 COVID-19 vaccine. The chain couples TRBV3-1 (or the pseudogene TRBV3-2) to TRBJ2-3; D ambiguous. The specimen comprised peripheral blood, sampled 28 days after the second AZD1222 dose. CDR3 region: CASSQQARKGIPQYF. CDR3 nucleotides: TGTGCCAGCAGCCAACAGGCTAGAAAAGGCATCCCGCAGTATTTT.